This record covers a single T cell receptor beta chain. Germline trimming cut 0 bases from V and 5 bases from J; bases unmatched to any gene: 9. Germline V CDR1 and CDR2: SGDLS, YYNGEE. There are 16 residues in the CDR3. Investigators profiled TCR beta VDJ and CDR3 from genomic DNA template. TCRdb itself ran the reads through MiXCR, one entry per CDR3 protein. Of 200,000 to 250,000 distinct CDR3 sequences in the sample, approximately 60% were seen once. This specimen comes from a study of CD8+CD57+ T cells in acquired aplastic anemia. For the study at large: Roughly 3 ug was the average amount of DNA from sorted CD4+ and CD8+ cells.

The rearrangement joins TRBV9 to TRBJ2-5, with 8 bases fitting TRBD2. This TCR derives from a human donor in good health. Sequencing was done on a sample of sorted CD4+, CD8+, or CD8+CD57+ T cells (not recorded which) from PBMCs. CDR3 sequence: CASSVGVGGAEETQYF. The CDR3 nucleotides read TGTGCCAGCAGCGTAGGGGTCGGGGGGGCCGAGGAGACCCAGTACTTC.